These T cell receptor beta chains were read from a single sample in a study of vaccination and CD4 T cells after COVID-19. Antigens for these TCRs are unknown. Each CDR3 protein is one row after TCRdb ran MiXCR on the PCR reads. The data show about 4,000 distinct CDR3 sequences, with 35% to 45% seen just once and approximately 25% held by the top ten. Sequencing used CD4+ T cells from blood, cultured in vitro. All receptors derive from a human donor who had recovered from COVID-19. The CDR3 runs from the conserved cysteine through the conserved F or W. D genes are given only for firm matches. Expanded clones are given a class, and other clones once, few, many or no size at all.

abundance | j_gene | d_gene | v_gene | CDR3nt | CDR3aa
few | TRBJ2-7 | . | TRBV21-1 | TGTGCCAGCAGCTACCCCCGGGACAGGGGTACCTCCTACGAGCAGTACTTC | CASSYPRDRGTSYEQYF
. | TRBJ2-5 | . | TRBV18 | TGTGCCAGCTCCCCTTCATGGGGCCAAGAGACCCAGTACTTC | CASSPSWGQETQYF
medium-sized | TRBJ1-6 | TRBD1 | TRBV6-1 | TGTGCCAGCAGCCCCGGGACAGGGTTTGCCTATAATTCACCCCTCCACTTT | CASSPGTGFAYNSPLHF
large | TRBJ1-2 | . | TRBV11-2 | TGTGCCAGCAGCTCCAGGAAGAACTTAATTTATGGCTACACCTTC | CASSSRKNLIYGYTF
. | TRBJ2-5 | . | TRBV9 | TGTGCCAGCAGCGTAGAGGGGGGAGGGCCATGGCAAGAGACCCAGTACTTC | CASSVEGGGPWQETQYF
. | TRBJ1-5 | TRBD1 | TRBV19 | TGTGCCAGTAGTTTCAGGGGGGGCAATCAGCCCCAGCATTTT | CASSFRGGNQPQHF
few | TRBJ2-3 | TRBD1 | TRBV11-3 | TGTGCCAGCAGCTCTACCGGACAGGGTGAGGGAGATACGCAGTATTTT | CASSSTGQGEGDTQYF
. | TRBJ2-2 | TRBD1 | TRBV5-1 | TGCGCCAGCAGCTTAAGGACAGGGCCGAGGACCGGGGAGCTGTTTTTT | CASSLRTGPRTGELFF
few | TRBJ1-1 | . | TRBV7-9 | TGTGCCAGCAGTACCACGTACGGTTGGACTGAAGCTTTCTTT | CASSTTYGWTEAFF
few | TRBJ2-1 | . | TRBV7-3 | TGTGCCAGCAGCCAAACTGAACTAAAGCAGTTCTTC | CASSQTELKQFF
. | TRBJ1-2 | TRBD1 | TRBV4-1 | TGCGCCAGCAGCCAACCAATCGGGACAGGGAACTATGGCTACACCTTC | CASSQPIGTGNYGYTF
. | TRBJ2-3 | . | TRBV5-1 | TGCGCCAGCAACCTGTATGGGGGGACAGATACGCAGTATTTT | CASNLYGGTDTQYF
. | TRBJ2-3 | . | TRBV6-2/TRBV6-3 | TGTGCCAGCAGTTACCCGGGACGAGATACGCAGTATTTT | CASSYPGRDTQYF
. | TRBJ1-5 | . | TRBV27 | TGTGCCAGCAGTGGGGTCCCCGGCTTCACTCAGCCCCAGCATTTT | CASSGVPGFTQPQHF
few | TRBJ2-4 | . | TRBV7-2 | TGTGCCAGCAGCTTAGAGTACAGTAAAAACATTCAGTACTTC | CASSLEYSKNIQYF
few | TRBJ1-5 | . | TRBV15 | TGTGCCACCAGCAGAGCTGGAGGGGGCAATCAGCCCCAGCATTTT | CATSRAGGGNQPQHF
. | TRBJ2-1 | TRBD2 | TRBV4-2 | TGTGCCAGCAGCCTGGATAACGGGGGGGGTAGGGAGCAGTTCTTC | CASSLDNGGGREQFF
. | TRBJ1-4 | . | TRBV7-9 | TGTGCCAGCAGCTTAAGGGGAGGGGGACTTGAAAAACTGTTTTTT | CASSLRGGGLEKLFF
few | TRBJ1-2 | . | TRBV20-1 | TGCTGTCACCGGCGGGGCTACACCTTC | CCHRRGYTF
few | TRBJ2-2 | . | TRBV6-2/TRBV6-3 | TGTGCCAGCAGTCCCATATCATCCGGGGAGCTGTTTTTT | CASSPISSGELFF
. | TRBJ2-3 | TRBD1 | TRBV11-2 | TGTGCCAGCAGCCCCCCCCGGAGGACAGGGGTTTCAGATACGCAGTATTTT | CASSPPRRTGVSDTQYF
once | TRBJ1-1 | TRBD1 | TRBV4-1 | TGCGCCAGCAGCCCCACAGGGGAGAGCACTGAAGCTTTCTTT | CASSPTGESTEAFF
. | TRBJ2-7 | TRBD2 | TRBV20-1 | TGCAGTGCTAGAGAGGGACTAGCGGGATACTACGAGCAGTACTTC | CSAREGLAGYYEQYF
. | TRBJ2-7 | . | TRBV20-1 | TGCAGTGCTAGAGGGGGACTTTCCTACGAGCAGTACTTC | CSARGGLSYEQYF
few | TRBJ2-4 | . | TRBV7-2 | TGTGCCAGCAGCTTAGGACAGAAAGACATTCAGTACTTC | CASSLGQKDIQYF
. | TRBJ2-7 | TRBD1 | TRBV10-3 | TGTGCCATCAGTGAAATCGGGACAGGGGTCGAGCAGTACTTC | CAISEIGTGVEQYF
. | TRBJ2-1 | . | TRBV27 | TGTGCCAGCAGCCGGAATACAGGTGAGCAGTTCTTC | CASSRNTGEQFF
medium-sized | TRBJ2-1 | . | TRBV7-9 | TGTGCCAGCAGCTTAACGGGGCTAGTCGACAATGAGCAGTTCTTC | CASSLTGLVDNEQFF
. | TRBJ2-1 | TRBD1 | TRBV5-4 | TGTGCCAGCAGCTTCTTAAGGCAGGGGGCTGTGAATGAGCAGTTCTTC | CASSFLRQGAVNEQFF
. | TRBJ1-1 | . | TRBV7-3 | TGTGCCAGCAGCTTAGCAGGGGACACTGAAGCTTTCTTT | CASSLAGDTEAFF
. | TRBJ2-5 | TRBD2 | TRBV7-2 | TGTGCCAGCAGCTTAGGACCGGGACTAGCGTACGAGACCCAGTACTTC | CASSLGPGLAYETQYF
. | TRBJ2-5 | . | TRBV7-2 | TGTGCCAGCAGCCATCCGGGGGGCCTAGGGACCCAGTACTTC | CASSHPGGLGTQYF
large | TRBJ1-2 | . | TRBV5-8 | TGTGCCAGCAGCCTCGGGAGCTTTGGCTACACCTTC | CASSLGSFGYTF
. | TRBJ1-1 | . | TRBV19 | TGTGCCAGTAGCGTACAGAGGAACACTGAAGCTTTCTTT | CASSVQRNTEAFF
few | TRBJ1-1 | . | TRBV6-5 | TGTGCCAGCAGTTTAGGACGGAGGAACACTGAAGCTTTCTTT | CASSLGRRNTEAFF
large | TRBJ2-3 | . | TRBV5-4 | TGTGCCAGCAGCTTGGGCCAAACTATCTCATTGATGCATACGCAGTATTTT | CASSLGQTISLMHTQYF
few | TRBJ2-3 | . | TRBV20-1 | TGCAGTGCTAGAAAGGGCGATACGCAGTATTTT | CSARKGDTQYF